This T cell receptor (beta chain) emerged from a study of T cell responses to AZD1222 COVID-19 vaccine. Study findings and constraints: Close to half of all spike-specific TCRs reportedly target regions of the variants that are unmutated. Spike regions recognized by vaccine-associated CD4 TCRs spanned the protein, led by 160-218 and 743-854.

The assay was immunoSEQ multiplex PCR, and TCRdb's table has in-frame clones only and misses some. The table records 150,000 to 200,000 clones, approximately 90% of them present only once. With regard to this clone: Its antigen is not known.

Germline assignment: CDR1 SGHNT and CDR2 YYREEE (reference sequence). Trimming cost V 4 bases and J 5 bases, with 15 bases left between them. This CDR3 comprises 15 residues. The chain uses TRBV5-4 and TRBJ2-2, with D perhaps TRBD2 (6 bases). This clonotype was obtained from an adult who received the AZD1222 COVID-19 vaccine. Specimen: peripheral blood, collected 28 days after the second AZD1222 dose. For the CDR3, the DNA is TGTGCCAGCAGCACCCCCGGGACTCCTACCGGGGAGCTGTTTTTT. Its translation: CASSTPGTPTGELFF.